Each of the 30 T cell receptor beta chains below was sequenced from the same sample in a study of regulatory and conventional T cells in RAG deficiency. Measured with immunoSEQ multiplex PCR; TCRdb has only the in-frame clones, and not every one. Here the sample spans 25,000 to 30,000 clones, about 95% being singletons. The sorted conventional CD4+ T cells were CD25-low and CD127-high, with genomic DNA sequenced. These same data were also listed under a study on regulatory T cells. That publication notes: Amplification used 52 TRBV primers and 13 TRBJ primers.

The sample was CD25- CD4+ T cells sorted from blood. These receptors all come from a human donor in good health.

J is TRBJ1-4 and V is TRBV19; TRBD1 might be the D (5 bases). The V end was cut by 3 bases, the J end by 8 bases, with 13 bases between. The germline CDR1 and CDR2 sequences are LNHDA and SQIVND (reference sequence). The CDR3 has 14 residues. The CDR3 coding sequence is TGTGCCAGTAGTATCTCGGGACTTGGAGAAAAACTGTTTTTT. Encoded protein: CASSISGLGEKLFF.

V usage is TRBV6-1 and J usage is TRBJ1-2; no reliable D call. This CDR3 is built from 13 residues. V lost 6 bases and J 0 bases, leaving 8 bases between the germline ends. Germline lookup yields CDR1 MNHNS and CDR2 SASEGT. CDR3 in DNA: TGTGCCAGCAGCCGCGGAGCTAACTATGGCTACACCTTC. This gives the protein CASSRGANYGYTF.

The rearrangement links TRBV6-6 to TRBJ1-6; 7 bases match TRBD1. Germline CDR1 and CDR2: MNHNY and SVGAGI (reference sequence). The trim removed 2 bases at V and 7 bases at J, leaving 5 bases unmatched. The CDR3 has 15 amino acids. The CDR3: CASSYTGTANSPLHF. CDR3 nucleotide sequence: TGTGCCAGCAGTTACACTGGGACAGCGAATTCACCCCTCCACTTT.

The chain joins TRBV4-1 to TRBJ2-2; D gene ambiguous. The CDR3 is 15 residues long. With 1 base removed from V and 1 base from J, the gap between germline ends came to 7 bases. CDR1 and CDR2 (germline): MGHRA, YSYEKL. CDR3 sequence reads: CASSQGSGNTGELFF. CDR3 coding DNA: TGCGCCAGCAGCCAAGGCTCAGGGAACACCGGGGAGCTGTTTTTT.

The rearrangement links TRBV5-8 to TRBJ2-7; TRBD1 matches 11 bases. J lost 3 bases, V lost 6 bases, and 8 bases had no gene match. CDR1 is SGHTS and CDR2 is YDEGEE in the germline V gene. This CDR3 spans 15 amino acids. CDR3 sequence reads: CASTRPGTGGYEQYF. The CDR3 DNA reads TGTGCCAGCACCCGGCCCGGGACAGGGGGCTACGAGCAGTACTTC.

With regard to this clone: The junction does not match germline at one end; this may be a read error. Other nucleotide sequences in the sample specify the same CDR3. V usage is TRBV19 and J usage is TRBJ1-1; D gene ambiguous. Per germline, CDR1 LNHDA and CDR2 SQIVND (reference sequence). The CDR3 totals 13 residues. The CDR3 spells CASRRAEYPEAFF. The CDR3 coding sequence is TGTGCTAGTAGGAGGGCCGAGTACCCTGAAGCTTTCTTT.

On this clone itself: An end of the junction differs from the germline gene, which may be a read error. The rearrangement uses TRBV9 and TRBJ2-1, with 7 bases that match TRBD2. The germline CDR1 and CDR2 sequences are SGDLS and YYNGEE. The CDR3 has 14 amino acids. The CDR3 loop is CASSGLKGYNEQFF. CDR3 sequence (DNA): TGTGCCAGTAGCGGGTTGAAGGGGTACAATGAGCAGTTCTTC.

V usage is TRBV5-4 and J usage is TRBJ2-3; a weak D match, TRBD2 (7 bases). Trimming shortened V by 4 bases and J by 1 base, and 10 bases separated the two germline ends. Looked up from germline, CDR1 is SGHNT and CDR2 is YYREEE (reference sequence). The CDR3 sequence is 14 residues long. CDR3 nucleotide sequence: TGTGCCAGCAGCCGCGGGGGCCGCACAGATACGCAGTATTTT. Encoded protein: CASSRGGRTDTQYF. Complete variable domain (other parts from reference TRBV5-4 and TRBJ2-3): ETGVTQSPTHLIKTRGQQVTLRCSSQSGHNTVSWYQQALGQGPQFIFQYYREEENGRGNFPPRFSGLQFPNYSSELNVNALELDDSALYLCASSRGGRTDTQYFGPGTRLTVL.

The V and J genes are TRBV5-1 and TRBJ2-5; 7 bases fit TRBD2. Looked up from germline, CDR1 is SGHRS and CDR2 is YFSETQ. V gave up 0 bases and J gave up 1 base; unmatched junction bases: 6. This CDR3 is 16 amino acids long. In nucleotides, the CDR3 is TGCGCCAGCAGCTTGGCCCAGCGGGGACCCCAAGAGACCCAGTACTTC. This codes for CASSLAQRGPQETQYF.

V is TRBV5-1 and J is TRBJ2-3, with 10 bases aligning to TRBD1. Germline V CDR1 and CDR2: SGHRS, YFSETQ. CDR3 length equals 14 residues. V gave up 4 bases and J gave up 4 bases; unmatched junction bases: 3. CDR3 DNA: TGCGCCAGCAGCAAAGGACAGGGGGCAGATACGCAGTATTTT. Residues: CASSKGQGADTQYF.

V usage is TRBV6-1 and J usage is TRBJ1-1; possible D gene TRBD1, 5 bases. The CDR3 is 16 residues long. V was clipped by 1 base and J by 1 base, with 13 bases between them. CDR1 is MNHNS, CDR2 SASEGT, per germline. As DNA, the CDR3 is TGTGCCAGCAGTGAAGGTAGGGGATTGGGGAACACTGAAGCTTTCTTT. Protein sequence: CASSEGRGLGNTEAFF.

The rearrangement joins TRBV9 to TRBJ1-6; D is possibly TRBD1 (6 bases). The CDR3 is 13 residues long. V was clipped by 4 bases and J by 9 bases, with 11 bases between them. Germline V gene sequence: CDR1 SGDLS, CDR2 YYNGEE. In DNA form, the CDR3 reads TGTGCCAGCAGCACCAACAGGGCTTCACCCCTCCACTTT. Protein: CASSTNRASPLHF.

CDR3 sequence: CASRAAKGLADNEQFF. The CDR3 region has the DNA TGTGCCAGCAGGGCCGCAAAGGGACTAGCGGACAATGAGCAGTTCTTC. The chain employs TRBV7-8 and TRBJ2-1, with 11 bases lining up with TRBD2. The germline gives CDR1 SGHVS, CDR2 FQNEAQ. The CDR3 is made up of 16 amino acids. V gave up 6 bases and J gave up 5 bases; unmatched junction bases: 9.

The chain employs TRBV28 and TRBJ1-1; 8 bases map to TRBD1. Germline lookup yields CDR1 MDHEN and CDR2 SYDVKM. CDR3 size: 15 residues. Trimming at V came to 6 bases and at J to 3 bases, leaving 9 bases not matched to a gene. CDR3 sequence reads: CASRTQGAWDTEAFF. The CDR3 DNA is TGTGCCAGCAGGACTCAGGGGGCATGGGACACTGAAGCTTTCTTT.

The chain uses TRBV29-1 and TRBJ2-2; 7 positions agree with TRBD2. In germline, CDR1 is SQVTM, CDR2 ANQGSEA. J was trimmed by 6 bases and V by 5 bases; bases with no gene match: 12. CDR3 length: 15 residues. Written as DNA, the CDR3 is TGCAGCGTTAAAAATATCCCAGGGAGGGCCGGGGAGCTGTTTTTT. Amino acids: CSVKNIPGRAGELFF.

The CDR3 spells CASSILTGVGEQYF. DNA for the CDR3: TGTGCCAGTAGTATTTTAACGGGGGTGGGCGAGCAGTACTTC. V and J are TRBV19 and TRBJ2-7; weak D call: TRBD2 (6 bases). The CDR3 consists of 14 residues. V was shortened by 3 bases and J by 6 bases, with 15 bases between the two germline ends. Looked up from germline, CDR1 is LNHDA and CDR2 is SQIVND (reference sequence).

The V call is TRBV10-1, the J call TRBJ1-5, with 7 bases matching TRBD1. Germline V CDR1 and CDR2: WNHNN, SYGVQD (reference sequence). V lost 7 bases to trimming and J lost 3 bases; unmatched junction nucleotides: 6. CDR3 length equals 14 residues. The CDR3 protein is CASNTGVHNQPQHF. In DNA form, the CDR3 reads TGCGCCAGCAACACAGGGGTGCACAATCAGCCCCAGCATTTT.

The chain has TRBV6-5 and TRBJ1-3; TRBD1 is a possible D gene (5 bases). The V end lost 6 bases, the J end lost 3 bases, and 9 bases lay between the germline ends. This CDR3 is built from 13 residues. Germline values: CDR1 MNHEY, CDR2 SVGAGI. CDR3 loop: CASRRDRGNTIYF. In DNA form, the CDR3 reads TGTGCCAGCAGGCGGGACCGTGGAAACACCATATATTTT.

This clone was seen a single time. The gene calls are TRBV6-1 and TRBJ2-1; D is possibly TRBD1 (6 bases). V dropped 4 bases and J dropped 0 bases, with 7 bases sitting between them. Germline-derived CDR1 and CDR2 are MNHNS and SASEGT. The CDR3 loop spans 14 amino acids. For the CDR3, the DNA is TGTGCCAGCAGTGGGGGGCCCTCCTACAATGAGCAGTTCTTC. Translating gives CASSGGPSYNEQFF.

The chain is built from TRBV28 and TRBJ2-2; tentatively, D is TRBD2 (7 bases). This CDR3 contains 15 residues. Germline lookup yields CDR1 MDHEN and CDR2 SYDVKM. Deletions cut 2 bases from V and 4 bases from J, with 11 bases between. The chain's CDR3 is CASSLAGAGTGELFF. In DNA form, the CDR3 reads TGTGCCAGCAGTTTAGCGGGGGCCGGCACCGGGGAGCTGTTTTTT.

The chain joins TRBV19 to TRBJ2-6; D gene uncertain. The CDR3 is 15 amino acids. The V gene's germline CDR1 is LNHDA and CDR2 SQIVND (reference sequence). Trimming pared 4 bases from V and 0 bases from J, leaving 7 bases between. CDR3 protein: CASSTQSSGANVLTF. The CDR3, as DNA: TGTGCCAGTAGTACACAGAGCTCTGGGGCCAACGTCCTGACTTTC.

This chain links TRBV5-6 with TRBJ2-3; D unresolved. V was cut by 2 bases and J by 10 bases, with 11 bases left in between. CDR1 and CDR2 from the germline V gene are SGHDT and YYEEEE. CDR3 length: 12 residues. CDR3 protein: CASSFMAAPQYF. CDR3 bases: TGTGCCAGCAGCTTCATGGCGGCCCCGCAGTATTTT. The full variable domain, its missing parts supplied by reference TRBV5-6 and TRBJ2-3, is DAGVTQSPTHLIKTRGQQVTLRCSPKSGHDTVSWYQQALGQGPQFIFQYYEEEERQRGNFPDRFSGHQFPNYSSELNVNALLLGDSALYLCASSFMAAPQYFGPGTRLTVL.

This chain joins TRBV30 and TRBJ2-2; 7 bases match TRBD2. Germline assignment: CDR1 GTSNPN and CDR2 SVGIG (reference sequence). The CDR3 totals 17 residues. V was clipped by 0 bases and J by 1 base; unmatched bases: 8. The CDR3 nucleotides read TGTGCCTGGAGTGTACCGAGGAGCGGGGAGAACACCGGGGAGCTGTTTTTT. This codes for CAWSVPRSGENTGELFF.

The chain recombines TRBV29-1 with TRBJ1-1; D may be TRBD1 (5 bases). Germline CDR1 and CDR2: SQVTM and ANQGSEA. The CDR3 is 13 amino acids. Trimming removed 3 bases at V and 0 bases at J, with 8 bases between. The CDR3 DNA sequence: TGCAGCGTTGATTCCAGGGTGAACACTGAAGCTTTCTTT. Translating it yields CSVDSRVNTEAFF.

This sequence joins TRBV6-1 and TRBJ1-5; D is possibly TRBD1 (6 bases). The CDR3 sequence is 14 residues long. Trimming removed 8 bases from V and 2 bases from J, with 13 bases in between. Germline V gene sequence: CDR1 MNHNS, CDR2 SASEGT. Here the CDR3 reads CASYQGNGNQPQHF. The CDR3 DNA follows: TGTGCCAGCTACCAGGGGAACGGCAATCAGCCCCAGCATTTT.

This sequence joins TRBV2 and TRBJ2-7, with TRBD2 matching over 10 bases. V gave up 7 bases and J gave up 6 bases; unmatched junction bases: 15. The CDR3 spans 16 residues. Germline CDR1 SNHLY, CDR2 FYNNEI. CDR3 protein: CASIGASGGPGSEQYF. The CDR3 DNA follows: TGTGCCAGCATAGGGGCTAGCGGGGGCCCCGGGAGCGAGCAGTACTTC.

This clone was seen a handful of times. V gene TRBV10-3 combines with J gene TRBJ1-6; 11 bases align to TRBD1. This CDR3 spans 15 amino acids. V gave up 4 bases and J gave up 10 bases; unmatched junction bases: 6. CDR1 and CDR2 from the germline V gene are ENHRY and SYGVKD. CDR3 coding DNA: TGTGCCATCAGTGTAGGGGACAGGGGGGAATCACCCCTCCACTTT. Protein product: CAISVGDRGESPLHF.

The CDR3 bases are TGCGCCAGCAGTACCACCGGGACTAGCAATGAGCAGTTCTTC. Protein sequence: CASSTTGTSNEQFF. This chain connects TRBV10-2 to TRBJ2-1, with 8 bases matching TRBD2. Germline CDR1 WSHSY, CDR2 SAAADI. The CDR3 spans 14 residues. J lost 6 bases, V lost 5 bases, and 6 bases had no gene match.

The rearrangement joins TRBV19 to TRBJ2-3; no reliable D call. In germline, CDR1 is LNHDA, CDR2 SQIVND (reference sequence). V was trimmed by 7 bases and J by 2 bases, leaving 16 bases between them. CDR3 size: 15 residues. Here the CDR3 DNA reads TGTGCCAGTATGGGCCAATCCGGATTCACAGATACGCAGTATTTT. Translated, it gives CASMGQSGFTDTQYF.

The V call is TRBV12-5, the J call TRBJ1-1; the D is unclear. Deletions cut 6 bases from V and 3 bases from J, with 11 bases between. There are 13 residues in the CDR3. Germline V lookup: CDR1 LGHNT, CDR2 FRNRAP. The CDR3 loop reads CASGPLGYTEAFF. CDR3 sequence (DNA): TGTGCTAGTGGCCCTCTAGGTTACACTGAAGCTTTCTTT. Full variable domain (remainder filled in from reference TRBV12-5 and TRBJ1-1): DARVTQTPRHKVTEMGQEVTMRCQPILGHNTVFWYRQTMMQGLELLAYFRNRAPLDDSGMPKDRFSAEMPDATLATLKIQPSEPRDSAVYFCASGPLGYTEAFFGQGTRLTVV.